What follows are 2 T cell receptor beta chains derived from one specimen sequenced in a study of OX40 agonist ivuxolimab in advanced cancers. TCRdb keeps only in-frame clones here, not all; method: immunoSEQ multiplex PCR. The data contain approximately 59,000 clones, about 81% of them seen just once; the ten biggest clones take up 0.75%. Sequences were derived from CD4+ or CD8+ T cells sorted from blood, sampled in a trial of the OX40 agonist ivuxolimab. The receptor set was obtained from an adult with an advanced solid tumor such as melanoma, head and neck, liver or kidney cancer.

V gene TRBV5-1 combines with J gene TRBJ2-7; 7 bases line up with TRBD1. The junction had 3 bases not matched to a gene; V was cut back by 0 bases and J by 3 bases. The CDR3 runs 14 residues. Germline V lookup: CDR1 SGHRS, CDR2 YFSETQ. The CDR3 reads CASSLVDRVYEQYF. CDR3 nucleotide sequence: TGCGCCAGCAGCTTGGTAGACAGGGTCTACGAGCAGTACTTC.

This clone occurred a few times. The chain is built from TRBV14 and TRBJ2-2, with unresolved D. The ends were cut back, 1 base at V and 4 bases at J, with 4 bases in the middle. CDR1 is SGHDN, CDR2 FVKESK, per germline. This CDR3 spans 13 amino acids. DNA of the CDR3: TGTGCCAGCAGCCAAGTGGTCACCGGGGAGCTGTTTTTT. Translating it yields CASSQVVTGELFF.